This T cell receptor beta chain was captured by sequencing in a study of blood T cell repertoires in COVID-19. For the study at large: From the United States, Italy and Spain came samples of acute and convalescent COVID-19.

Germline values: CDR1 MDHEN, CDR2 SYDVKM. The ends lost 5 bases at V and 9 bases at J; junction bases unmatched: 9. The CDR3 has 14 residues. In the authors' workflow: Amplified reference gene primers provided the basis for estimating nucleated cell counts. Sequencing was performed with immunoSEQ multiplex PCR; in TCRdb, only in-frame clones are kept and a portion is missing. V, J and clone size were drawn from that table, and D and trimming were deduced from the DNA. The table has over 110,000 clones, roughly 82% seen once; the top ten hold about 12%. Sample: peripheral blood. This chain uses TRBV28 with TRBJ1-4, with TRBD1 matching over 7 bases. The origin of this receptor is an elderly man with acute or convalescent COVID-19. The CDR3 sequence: CASSVPGQTKKLFF. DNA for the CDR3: TGTGCCAGCAGTGTTCCGGGACAGACCAAAAAACTGTTTTTT.